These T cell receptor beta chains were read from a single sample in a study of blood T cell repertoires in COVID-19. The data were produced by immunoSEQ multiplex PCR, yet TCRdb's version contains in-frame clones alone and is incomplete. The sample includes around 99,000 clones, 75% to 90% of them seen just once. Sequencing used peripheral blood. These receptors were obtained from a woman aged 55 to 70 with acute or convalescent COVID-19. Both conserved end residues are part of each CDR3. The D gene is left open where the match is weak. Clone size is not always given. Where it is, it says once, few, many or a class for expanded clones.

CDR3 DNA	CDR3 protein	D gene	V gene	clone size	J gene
TGTGCCAGTAGGTCTACCAGCACAGATACGCAGTATTTT	CASRSTSTDTQYF	.	TRBV19	.	TRBJ2-3
TGCGCCAGCAAACATAACACTGAAGCTTTCTTT	CASKHNTEAFF	.	TRBV10-2	few	TRBJ1-1
TGCGCCAGCAGCCACCCTAGCGGGACCGGGGAGCTGTTTTTT	CASSHPSGTGELFF	TRBD2	TRBV5-1	.	TRBJ2-2
TGTGCCAGCAGTTCTACTCCGGATACGCAGTATTTT	CASSSTPDTQYF	.	TRBV12-3/TRBV12-4	.	TRBJ2-3
TGTGCCAGCGGCGGGGCCAAGGCTGGCTACACCTTC	CASGGAKAGYTF	.	TRBV7-9	.	TRBJ1-2
TGTGCCAGCAGCTCAGGCGAAGGGACATTCTACGAGCAGTACTTC	CASSSGEGTFYEQYF	.	TRBV7-8	.	TRBJ2-7
TGCAGTCGGTGGAGGAACACTGAAGCTTTCTTT	CSRWRNTEAFF	.	TRBV20-1	.	TRBJ1-1
TGTGCCAGTAGTACTAGCGGGGTTGGAGAGACCCAGTACTTC	CASSTSGVGETQYF	TRBD2	TRBV19	.	TRBJ2-5
TGTGCCAGCAGCCAGCCCGGGCCAGGGGTCGAGCAGTACTTC	CASSQPGPGVEQYF	.	TRBV4-2	.	TRBJ2-7
TGTGCCAGCAGCGGAAGCCGACAGGGTAATTCTGAGACCCAGTACTTC	CASSGSRQGNSETQYF	TRBD1	TRBV11-1	.	TRBJ2-5
TGTGCCAGCAGTACTCGGTGGACAGTTCGCGGCTACACCTTC	CASSTRWTVRGYTF	.	TRBV6-5	.	TRBJ1-2
TGTGCCAGTAGTATAAGGGGTGGTGCGGACACCATATATTTT	CASSIRGGADTIYF	.	TRBV19	.	TRBJ1-3
TGCGCCAGCAGTACATCCGGGGAGAAGTCTGAAAAACTGTTTTTT	CASSTSGEKSEKLFF	.	TRBV5-1	.	TRBJ1-4
TGTGCCAGCAGCTTAAGGGGGACAGGGACAGGAGAGCAGTACTTC	CASSLRGTGTGEQYF	TRBD1	TRBV7-8	.	TRBJ2-7
TGTGCCAGCTCACCGAACCCTCGACAGCAGCAGTACTTC	CASSPNPRQQQYF	.	TRBV18	.	TRBJ2-7
TGTGCCAGCAGCTCCGGACTAGCGGGAGGGCCGGGAGAGACCCAGTACTTC	CASSSGLAGGPGETQYF	TRBD2	TRBV28	once	TRBJ2-5